Given below is one TCR beta chain in context. Trimming at V came to 0 bases and at J to 2 bases, leaving 5 bases not matched to a gene. CDR3 length: 16 residues. Per germline, CDR1 SGHNT and CDR2 YYREEE (reference sequence). These data belong to a study of T cell responses to AZD1222 COVID-19 vaccine. Sequencing used immunoSEQ multiplex PCR; TCRdb keeps in-frame clones, though not all of them. The profile covers 150,000 to 200,000 clones, with about 91% appearing a single time and under 1.5% taken by the ten largest. The V and J genes are TRBV5-4 and TRBJ2-1; 7 bases align to TRBD1. The specimen comprised peripheral blood, sampled 28 days after the second AZD1222 dose. The clonotype was recovered from an adult who received the AZD1222 COVID-19 vaccine. CDR3 DNA sequence: TGTGCCAGCAGCTTGGACCGGGACAGTACCTACAATGAGCAGTTCTTC. This translates into CASSLDRDSTYNEQFF.